This TCR beta chain was profiled in a study of early stage breast cancer tumors. Overall study: Samples were sequenced at about 9.9-fold average coverage.

As regards this clone: What it recognizes is unknown.

The CDR3 consists of 15 residues. J lost 8 bases, V lost 5 bases, and 9 bases had no gene match. CDR1 and CDR2 (germline): SGHRS, YFSETQ. Study results and caveats: Tumors had about 2.5-fold higher T cell density and higher clonality than adjacent normal breast tissue.

Produced via immunoSEQ multiplex PCR; TCRdb's table is partial and in-frame only. The sample consists of about 31,000 clones, roughly 77% of them appearing once. The source material was blood. The sequence was collected from a person aged 40-50 years with breast cancer. The chain links TRBV5-1 to TRBJ2-1, with TRBD2 matching 11 bases. The CDR3 is CASRPLAGESYEQFF. DNA for the CDR3: TGCGCCAGCAGGCCACTAGCGGGAGAATCCTATGAGCAGTTCTTC.